The subject of this entry is one TCR beta chain. What it recognizes is unknown. This record belongs to a study of CD4 T cells in relation to SARS-CoV-2 and coronaviruses. Profiled with immunoSEQ multiplex PCR; TCRdb holds only in-frame clones, not every one. The sample includes roughly 25,000 clones, around 76% of them seen just once. Germline V lookup: CDR1 LGHNA, CDR2 YSLEER. V was pared by 5 bases and J by 9 bases, with 8 bases of the junction left unmatched. The CDR3 runs to 13 residues. CD4+ T cells from unexposed donors were obtained before the COVID-19 pandemic (2011-2018). After more than eight days of culture, CD4+ T cells were isolated.

The clonotype originates from a human donor in good health. The sequenced sample was CD4+ T cells from PBMCs, cultured in vitro. This chain connects TRBV4-3 to TRBJ2-5; 8 positions agree with TRBD1. CDR3 sequence reads: CASSAGPTGAQYF. The CDR3, as DNA: TGCGCCAGCAGCGCGGGTCCGACAGGGGCCCAGTACTTC.